A single sample is the source of the 21 T cell receptor beta chains below, sequenced in a study of blood T cell repertoires in COVID-19. Clones were read by immunoSEQ multiplex PCR, and TCRdb kept only the in-frame ones, dropping some. Among about 280,000 clones listed, 85% to 90% were seen once. The sequencing input was PBMCs or T cells enriched from blood (not recorded which). Every receptor here comes from a woman aged 25 to 39 with acute COVID-19.

This clone was counted once. The V call is TRBV6-5, the J call TRBJ2-3; TRBD1 matches at 8 bases. CDR1 is MNHEY, CDR2 SVGAGI, per germline. With 10 bases clipped from V and 4 bases from J, the junction kept 7 bases outside the gene matches. This CDR3 spans 13 amino acids. CDR3 in DNA: TGTGCCACCTACAGGGGGGCCCCAGATACGCAGTATTTT. Translated: CATYRGAPDTQYF.

The chain recombines TRBV19 with TRBJ2-7, with D maybe TRBD1 (5 bases). The ends were cut back, 4 bases at V and 5 bases at J, with 18 bases in the middle. The germline V gene encodes CDR1 LNHDA and CDR2 SQIVND (reference sequence). This CDR3 spans 15 amino acids. CDR3 nucleotides: TGTGCCAGTAGTAGGTCCGGACACCGTAACGACGAGCAGTACTTC. It translates to CASSRSGHRNDEQYF.

This chain connects TRBV7-6 to TRBJ2-2; 7 bases are shared with TRBD1. The CDR3 covers 15 residues. Germline V gene sequence: CDR1 SGHVS, CDR2 FNYEAQ. V shed 3 bases and J 4 bases; nucleotides not matched to a gene: 5. CDR3 DNA sequence: TGTGCCAGCAGCTTTCAGGGGGTAGGCACCGGGGAGCTGTTTTTT. Translated: CASSFQGVGTGELFF.

The J gene is TRBJ2-1, the V gene TRBV7-9; 13 bases match TRBD2. The trim removed 5 bases at V and 7 bases at J, leaving 8 bases unmatched. From germline, CDR1 is SEHNR and CDR2 FQNEAQ (reference sequence). The CDR3 totals 16 residues. The CDR3 region is CASSRGLAGERNEQFF. CDR3 bases: TGTGCCAGCAGCCGAGGACTAGCGGGAGAACGGAATGAGCAGTTCTTC.

This chain uses TRBV29-1 with TRBJ1-1, with D unresolved. The germline V and J ends were trimmed by 4 bases and 6 bases, with 15 bases remaining between them. The CDR3 spans 13 residues. Germline V gene data show CDR1 as SQVTM and CDR2 as ANQGSEA. CDR3 protein: CSVASDPFSEAFF. The CDR3 coding sequence is TGCAGCGTTGCTAGTGATCCCTTCTCTGAAGCTTTCTTT.

This clone was picked up one time. The V and J genes are TRBV24-1 and TRBJ1-5, with D uncertain. V was clipped by 4 bases and J by 0 bases, with 6 bases between them. The V gene's germline CDR1 is KGHDR and CDR2 SFDVKD. The CDR3 covers 14 residues. The DNA of the CDR3 is TGTGCCACCAGTGACACAGATAGCAATCAGCCCCAGCATTTT. It yields the protein CATSDTDSNQPQHF.

The rearrangement uses TRBV21-1 and TRBJ2-2; TRBD1, the D gene given by the table, was not confirmed from the DNA. TRBV21-1 is recorded as a pseudogene. CDR3 length equals 17 residues. DNA for the CDR3: TGTGCCAGCAGCAAAGAGGGACAGGGTTTGGATCCCGGGGAGCTGTTTTTT. Protein product: CASSKEGQGLDPGELFF.

This clone came up a few times. The rearrangement links TRBV19 to TRBJ2-2; 12 positions match TRBD2. CDR1 and CDR2 (germline): LNHDA, SQIVND (reference sequence). V lost 5 bases to trimming and J lost 0 bases; unmatched junction nucleotides: 4. CDR3 length: 17 residues. The CDR3 DNA follows: TGTGCCAGTAGTCTCAGGACTAGCGGGACGAACACCGGGGAGCTGTTTTTT. This gives the protein CASSLRTSGTNTGELFF.

The chain couples TRBV28 to TRBJ2-5; D is ambiguous. Trimming left V 5 bases short and J 0 bases short, with 7 bases between. The CDR3 is made up of 13 amino acids. Germline V gene lookup returns CDR1 MDHEN and CDR2 SYDVKM. The CDR3 is CASSPEYQETQYF. In DNA form, the CDR3 reads TGTGCCAGCAGTCCTGAGTACCAAGAGACCCAGTACTTC.

A single count supports this clone. The chain employs TRBV9 and TRBJ1-3; 9 bases agree with TRBD1. V lost 3 bases and J lost 4; bases outside the gene matches: 5. The CDR3 runs to 15 residues. Germline CDR1 SGDLS, CDR2 YYNGEE. The DNA for the CDR3 is TGTGCCAGCAGCGAAGGGACAGGGAGCGGAAACACCATATATTTT. Its protein product is CASSEGTGSGNTIYF.

V and J are TRBV28 and TRBJ2-7, with 10 bases fitting TRBD2. The CDR3 spans 15 residues. Trimming removed 2 bases from V and 4 bases from J; junction bases left unmatched: 5. Germline lookup yields CDR1 MDHEN and CDR2 SYDVKM. CDR3 sequence: CASSLLTSGNYEQYF. The CDR3 DNA is TGTGCCAGCAGTTTACTCACTAGCGGGAATTACGAGCAGTACTTC.

This chain connects TRBV4-1 to TRBJ2-7; 9 bases are shared with TRBD2. CDR3 length equals 15 residues. V trimming: 2 bases; J trimming: 3 bases; junction bases outside the gene matches: 5. Germline CDR1 and CDR2: MGHRA and YSYEKL. The CDR3 sequence: CASSQPASGNYEQYF. The DNA of the CDR3 is TGCGCCAGCAGCCAACCGGCTAGCGGGAACTACGAGCAGTACTTC.

V and J are TRBV19 and TRBJ1-5, with a weak D call TRBD1 (5 bases). The length of the CDR3 is 16 residues. Germline V gene data show CDR1 as LNHDA and CDR2 as SQIVND (reference sequence). V lost 7 bases to trimming and J lost 9 bases, with 25 bases between them. This CDR3 reads CASKSAGAADGGPQHF. DNA for the CDR3: TGTGCCAGTAAATCGGCAGGCGCGGCCGACGGGGGGCCCCAGCATTTT.

The gene calls are TRBV5-1 and TRBJ1-1; 7 bases align to TRBD1. CDR3 length: 15 residues. V dropped 0 bases and J dropped 1; count of bases not matched to a gene: 3. Germline V gene data show CDR1 as SGHRS and CDR2 as YFSETQ. CDR3 amino acids: CASSLVPGGNTEAFF. CDR3 nucleotide sequence: TGCGCCAGCAGCTTGGTGCCAGGGGGGAACACTGAAGCTTTCTTT.

This clone has more than one count but fewer than ten. The CDR3 here is CASSHSGQGSYEQYF. The CDR3 DNA sequence: TGTGCCAGCAGCCATAGTGGTCAGGGGTCCTACGAGCAGTACTTC. This rearrangement joins TRBV7-2 to TRBJ2-7; weak D call: TRBD1 (6 bases). This CDR3 has 15 residues. Trimming removed 5 bases at V and 1 base at J, with 15 bases between. Germline assignment: CDR1 SGHTA and CDR2 FQGNSA.

V is TRBV19 and J is TRBJ2-2; perhaps TRBD2 as D (5 bases). This CDR3 contains 11 residues. From germline, CDR1 is LNHDA and CDR2 SQIVND (reference sequence). The V end lost 8 bases, the J end lost 5 bases, and 6 bases lay between the germline ends. The CDR3 bases are TGTGCCAGTCTAGCAACCGGGGAGCTGTTTTTT. Amino acid sequence: CASLATGELFF.

This chain joins TRBV24-1 and TRBJ2-5, with TRBD2 matching over 11 bases. The CDR3 has 17 residues. J lost 5 bases, V lost 4 bases, and 11 bases had no gene match. Per germline, CDR1 KGHDR and CDR2 SFDVKD. CDR3 nucleotide sequence: TGTGCCACCAGTGACCCTTTTGTACTAGCGGGAGTGGAGACCCAGTACTTC. Amino acid sequence: CATSDPFVLAGVETQYF.

The chain combines TRBV10-2 with TRBJ1-5, with a weak D call TRBD1 (5 bases). Germline assignment: CDR1 WSHSY and CDR2 SAAADI. V was pared by 4 bases and J by 0 bases, with 7 bases between. There are 14 residues in the CDR3. The DNA of the CDR3 is TGCGCCAGCAGTGCGCAGGGTAGCAATCAGCCCCAGCATTTT. As protein: CASSAQGSNQPQHF.

The chain combines TRBV5-4 with TRBJ2-1; 7 nucleotides line up with TRBD1. This CDR3 region has 19 residues. V lost 0 bases, J lost 0 bases, and 12 bases stayed unmatched. CDR1 and CDR2 (germline): SGHNT, YYREEE (reference sequence). CDR3 nucleotide sequence: TGTGCCAGCAGCTTGGGGGCAGGGGGTATTCAGCTCTCCTACAATGAGCAGTTCTTC. Its translation is CASSLGAGGIQLSYNEQFF.

This clone has only one observation. V usage is TRBV10-1 and J usage is TRBJ2-7, with 11 bases that match TRBD2. The CDR3 consists of 14 residues. CDR1 and CDR2 from the germline V gene are WNHNN and SYGVQD (reference sequence). With V trimmed by 6 bases and J by 2 bases, 3 bases remained unmatched. The CDR3 reads CASRGTSGTYEQYF. In nucleotides, the CDR3 is TGCGCCAGCAGGGGGACTAGCGGTACCTACGAGCAGTACTTC.

The chain uses TRBV11-2 and TRBJ2-7; the match to TRBD2 covers 7 bases. The germline V gene has CDR1 SGHAT and CDR2 FQNNGV. This CDR3 is 18 amino acids long. V shed 4 bases and J 1 base; nucleotides not matched to a gene: 16. This CDR3 is CASSSRGGRDFRSYEQYF. Written as DNA, the CDR3 is TGTGCCAGCAGCTCTCGGGGAGGGCGGGACTTTAGATCCTACGAGCAGTACTTC.